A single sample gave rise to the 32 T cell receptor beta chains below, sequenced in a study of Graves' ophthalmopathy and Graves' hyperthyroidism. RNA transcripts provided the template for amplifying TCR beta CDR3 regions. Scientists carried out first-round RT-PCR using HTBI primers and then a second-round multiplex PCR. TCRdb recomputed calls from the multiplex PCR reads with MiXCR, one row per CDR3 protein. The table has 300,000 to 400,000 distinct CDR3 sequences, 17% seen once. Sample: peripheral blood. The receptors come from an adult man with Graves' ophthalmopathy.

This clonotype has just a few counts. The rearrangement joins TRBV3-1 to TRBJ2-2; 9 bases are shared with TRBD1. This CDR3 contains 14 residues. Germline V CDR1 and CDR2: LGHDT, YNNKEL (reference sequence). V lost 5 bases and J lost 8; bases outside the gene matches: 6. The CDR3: CASSNGQGPGELFF. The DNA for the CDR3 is TGTGCCAGCAGCAACGGACAGGGGCCGGGGGAGCTGTTTTTT.

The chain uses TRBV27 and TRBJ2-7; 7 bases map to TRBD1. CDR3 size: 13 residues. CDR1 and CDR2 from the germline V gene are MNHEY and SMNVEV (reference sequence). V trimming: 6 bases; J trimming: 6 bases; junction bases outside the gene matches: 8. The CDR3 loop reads CASRMAGGGEQYF. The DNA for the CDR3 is TGTGCCAGCAGAATGGCAGGGGGTGGCGAGCAGTACTTC.

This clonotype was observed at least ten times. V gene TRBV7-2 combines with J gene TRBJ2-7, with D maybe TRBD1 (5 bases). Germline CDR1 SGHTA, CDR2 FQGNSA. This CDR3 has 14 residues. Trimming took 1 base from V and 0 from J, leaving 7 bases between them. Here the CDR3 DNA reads TGTGCCAGCAGCTTAGAACAGGACTCCTACGAGCAGTACTTC. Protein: CASSLEQDSYEQYF.

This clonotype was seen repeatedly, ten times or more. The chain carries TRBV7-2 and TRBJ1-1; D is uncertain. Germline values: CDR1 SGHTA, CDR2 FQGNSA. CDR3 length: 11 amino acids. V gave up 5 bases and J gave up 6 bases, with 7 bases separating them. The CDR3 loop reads CASSLDAEAFF. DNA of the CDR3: TGTGCCAGCAGCCTCGACGCTGAAGCTTTCTTT.

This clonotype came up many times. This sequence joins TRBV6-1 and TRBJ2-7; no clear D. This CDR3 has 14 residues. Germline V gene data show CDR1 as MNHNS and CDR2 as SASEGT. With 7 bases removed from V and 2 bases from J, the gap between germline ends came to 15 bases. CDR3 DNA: TGTGCCAGCAAGGGTGAAGGGCCCCCCTACGAGCAGTACTTC. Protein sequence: CASKGEGPPYEQYF.

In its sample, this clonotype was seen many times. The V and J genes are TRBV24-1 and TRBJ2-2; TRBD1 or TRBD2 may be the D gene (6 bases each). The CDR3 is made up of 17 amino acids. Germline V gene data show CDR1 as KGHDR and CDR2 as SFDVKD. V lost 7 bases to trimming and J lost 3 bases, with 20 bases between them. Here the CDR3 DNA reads TGTGCCACCAGCATGGGGGGCGGACGGTGGGACACCGGGGAGCTGTTTTTT. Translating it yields CATSMGGGRWDTGELFF.

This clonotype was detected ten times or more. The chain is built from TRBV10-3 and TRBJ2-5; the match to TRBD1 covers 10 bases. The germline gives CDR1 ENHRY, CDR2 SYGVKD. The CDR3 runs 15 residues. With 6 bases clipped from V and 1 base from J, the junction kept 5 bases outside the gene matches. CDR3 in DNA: TGTGCCATCAGGGGGGACAGGGGCCGCCAAGAGACCCAGTACTTC. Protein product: CAIRGDRGRQETQYF.

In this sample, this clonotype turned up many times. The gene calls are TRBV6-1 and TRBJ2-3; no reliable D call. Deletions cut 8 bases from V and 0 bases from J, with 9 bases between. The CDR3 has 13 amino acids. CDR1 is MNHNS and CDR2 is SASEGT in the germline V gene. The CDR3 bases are TGTGCCAGCTCCGCCCCTAGCACAGATACGCAGTATTTT. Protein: CASSAPSTDTQYF.

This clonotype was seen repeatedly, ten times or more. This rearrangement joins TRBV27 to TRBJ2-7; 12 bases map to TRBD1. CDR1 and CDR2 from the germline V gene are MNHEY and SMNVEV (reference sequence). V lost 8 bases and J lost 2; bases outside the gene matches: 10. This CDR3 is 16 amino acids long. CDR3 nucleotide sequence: TGTGCCAGCCGACACGGGGGGACAGGGGGCCCCTACGAGCAGTACTTC. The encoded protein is CASRHGGTGGPYEQYF.

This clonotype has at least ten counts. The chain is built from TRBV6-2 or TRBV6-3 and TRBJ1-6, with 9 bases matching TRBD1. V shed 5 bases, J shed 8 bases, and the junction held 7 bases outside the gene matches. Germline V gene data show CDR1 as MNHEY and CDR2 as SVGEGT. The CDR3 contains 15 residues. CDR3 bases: TGTGCCAGCAGTCATCAGACAGGGGGTCATTCACCCCTCCACTTT. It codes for CASSHQTGGHSPLHF.

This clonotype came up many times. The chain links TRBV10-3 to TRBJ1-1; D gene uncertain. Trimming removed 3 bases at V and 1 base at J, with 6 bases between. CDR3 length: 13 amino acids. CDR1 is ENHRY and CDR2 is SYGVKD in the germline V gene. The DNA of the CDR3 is TGTGCCATCAGTGATTTGGGGAACACTGAAGCTTTCTTT. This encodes CAISDLGNTEAFF.

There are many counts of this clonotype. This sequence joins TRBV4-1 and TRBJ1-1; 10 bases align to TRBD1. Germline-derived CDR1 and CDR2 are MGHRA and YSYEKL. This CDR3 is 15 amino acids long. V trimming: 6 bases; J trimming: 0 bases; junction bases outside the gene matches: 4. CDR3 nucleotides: TGCGCCAGCAGAGACAGGGGGCGCTTGAACACTGAAGCTTTCTTT. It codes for CASRDRGRLNTEAFF.

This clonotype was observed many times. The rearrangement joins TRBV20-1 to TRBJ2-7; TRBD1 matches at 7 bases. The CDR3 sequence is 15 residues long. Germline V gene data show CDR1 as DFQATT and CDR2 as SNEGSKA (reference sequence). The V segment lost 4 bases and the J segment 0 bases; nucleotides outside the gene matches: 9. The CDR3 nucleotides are TGCAGTGCTACCACTATGGGACAGAGCTCCTACGAGCAGTACTTC. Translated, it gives CSATTMGQSSYEQYF.

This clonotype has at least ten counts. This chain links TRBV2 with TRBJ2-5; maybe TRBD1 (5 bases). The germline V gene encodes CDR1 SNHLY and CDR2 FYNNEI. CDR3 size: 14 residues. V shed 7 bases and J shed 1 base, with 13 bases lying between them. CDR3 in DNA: TGTGCCAGCACGACAGTCCAGGTCCAAGAGACCCAGTACTTC. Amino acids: CASTTVQVQETQYF.

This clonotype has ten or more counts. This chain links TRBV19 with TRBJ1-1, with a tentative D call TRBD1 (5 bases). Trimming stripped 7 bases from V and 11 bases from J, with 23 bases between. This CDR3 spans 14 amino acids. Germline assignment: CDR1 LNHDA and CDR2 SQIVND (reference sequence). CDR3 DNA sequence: TGTGCCAGTACCCCTCGGGACCCAGGCCCCCACGCTTTCTTT. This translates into CASTPRDPGPHAFF.

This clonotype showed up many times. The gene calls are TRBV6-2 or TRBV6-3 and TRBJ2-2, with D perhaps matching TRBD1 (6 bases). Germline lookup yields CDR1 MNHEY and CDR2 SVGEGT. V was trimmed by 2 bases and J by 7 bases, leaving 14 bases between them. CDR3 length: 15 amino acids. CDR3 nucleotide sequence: TGTGCCAGCAGTTACGTGCAGGGGATAAGCGGGGAGCTGTTTTTT. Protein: CASSYVQGISGELFF.

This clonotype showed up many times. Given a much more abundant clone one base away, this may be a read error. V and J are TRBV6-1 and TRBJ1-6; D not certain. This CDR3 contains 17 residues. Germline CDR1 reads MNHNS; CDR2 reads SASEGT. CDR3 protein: CANSEVSAHLTNSPLHF. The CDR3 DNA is TGTGCCAACAGTGAAGTGTCCGCTCACCTGACCAATTCACCCCTCCACTTT.

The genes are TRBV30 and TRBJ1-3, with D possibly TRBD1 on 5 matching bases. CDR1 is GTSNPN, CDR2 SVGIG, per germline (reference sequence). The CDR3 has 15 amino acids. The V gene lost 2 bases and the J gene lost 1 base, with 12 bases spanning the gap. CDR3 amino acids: CAWSPDRLSGNTIYF. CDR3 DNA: TGTGCCTGGAGTCCCGACAGACTTTCTGGAAACACCATATATTTT.

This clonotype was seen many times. DNA of the CDR3: TGTGCCAGCCCACCCTCTGGCGGGAGCTCATTTAACGAGCAGTACTTC. It translates to CASPPSGGSSFNEQYF. The V gene is TRBV28, the J gene TRBJ2-7; 7 positions agree with TRBD2. The CDR3 consists of 16 residues. The germline gives CDR1 MDHEN, CDR2 SYDVKM. J was trimmed by 5 bases and V by 8 bases; bases with no gene match: 18.

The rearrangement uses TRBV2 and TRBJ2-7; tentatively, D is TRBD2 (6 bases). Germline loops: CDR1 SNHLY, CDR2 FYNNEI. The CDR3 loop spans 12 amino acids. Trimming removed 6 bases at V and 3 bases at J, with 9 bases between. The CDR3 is CASRGLLYEQYF. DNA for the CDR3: TGTGCCAGCAGGGGACTCCTCTACGAGCAGTACTTC.

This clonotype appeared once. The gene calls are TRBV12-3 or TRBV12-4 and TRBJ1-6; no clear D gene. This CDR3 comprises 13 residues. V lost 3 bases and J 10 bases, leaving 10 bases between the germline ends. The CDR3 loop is CASSLNMESPLHF. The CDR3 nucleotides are TGTGCCAGCAGTTTGAACATGGAATCACCCCTCCACTTT.

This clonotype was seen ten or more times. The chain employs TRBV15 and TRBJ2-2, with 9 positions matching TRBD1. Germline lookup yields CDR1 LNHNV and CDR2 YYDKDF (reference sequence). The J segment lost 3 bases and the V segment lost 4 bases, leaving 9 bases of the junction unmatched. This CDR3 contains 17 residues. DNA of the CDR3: TGTGCCACCAGCAACCCGACAGGGGGAAGGGACACCGGGGAGCTGTTTTTT. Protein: CATSNPTGGRDTGELFF.

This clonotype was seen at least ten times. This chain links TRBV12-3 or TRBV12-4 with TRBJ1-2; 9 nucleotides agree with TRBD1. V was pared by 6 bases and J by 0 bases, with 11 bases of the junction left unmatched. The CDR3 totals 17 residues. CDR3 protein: CASRPTGTGRTNYGYTF. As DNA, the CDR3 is TGTGCCAGCAGGCCTACCGGGACAGGGAGGACTAACTATGGCTACACCTTC.

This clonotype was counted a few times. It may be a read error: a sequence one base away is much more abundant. CDR3 nucleotides: TGTGCCAGCAGCCAGGGGACCTCCTACGAGCAGTACTTC. Protein sequence: CASSQGTSYEQYF. The genes are TRBV4-2 and TRBJ2-7, with D perhaps assigned TRBD1 or TRBD2 (5 bases each). Germline V gene data show CDR1 as LGHNA and CDR2 as YNFKEQ. The CDR3 has 13 amino acids. Deletions cut 3 bases from V and 0 bases from J, with 6 bases between.

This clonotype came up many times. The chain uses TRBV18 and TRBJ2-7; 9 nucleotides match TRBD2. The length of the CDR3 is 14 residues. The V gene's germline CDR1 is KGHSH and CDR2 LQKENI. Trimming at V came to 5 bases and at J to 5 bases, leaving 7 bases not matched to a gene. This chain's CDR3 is CASSWLAGSHEQYF. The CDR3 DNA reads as TGTGCCAGCTCATGGCTAGCGGGATCCCACGAGCAGTACTTC.

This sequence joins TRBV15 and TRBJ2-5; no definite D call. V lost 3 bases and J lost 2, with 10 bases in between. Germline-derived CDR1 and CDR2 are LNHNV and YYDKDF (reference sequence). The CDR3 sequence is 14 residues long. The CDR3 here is CATSSYSQQETQYF. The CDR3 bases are TGTGCCACCAGCAGTTACTCCCAACAAGAGACCCAGTACTTC.

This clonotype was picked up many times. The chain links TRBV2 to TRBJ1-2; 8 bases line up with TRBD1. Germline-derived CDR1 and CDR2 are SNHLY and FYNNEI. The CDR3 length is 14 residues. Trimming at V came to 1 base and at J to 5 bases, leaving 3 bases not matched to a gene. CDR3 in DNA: TGTGCCAGCAGTGAAGGAACAGGGGGTTATGGCTACACCTTC. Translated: CASSEGTGGYGYTF.

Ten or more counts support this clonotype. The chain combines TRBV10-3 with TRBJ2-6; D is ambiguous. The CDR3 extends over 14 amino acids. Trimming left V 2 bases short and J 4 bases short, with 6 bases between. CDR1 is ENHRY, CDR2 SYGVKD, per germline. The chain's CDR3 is CAISEGYGANVLTF. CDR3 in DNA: TGTGCCATCAGTGAGGGATACGGGGCCAACGTCCTGACTTTC.

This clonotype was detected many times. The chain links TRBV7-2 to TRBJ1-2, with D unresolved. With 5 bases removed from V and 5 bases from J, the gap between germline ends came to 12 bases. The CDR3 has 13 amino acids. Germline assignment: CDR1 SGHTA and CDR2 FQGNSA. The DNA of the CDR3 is TGTGCCAGCAGCCCCGGACGGTTATATGGCTACACCTTC. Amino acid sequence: CASSPGRLYGYTF.

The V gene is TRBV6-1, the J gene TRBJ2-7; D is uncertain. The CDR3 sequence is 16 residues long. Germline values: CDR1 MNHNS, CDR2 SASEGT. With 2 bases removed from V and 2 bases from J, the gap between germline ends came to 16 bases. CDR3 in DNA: TGTGCCAGCAGTGAAATCGTCGGGCTTCCAACCTACGAGCAGTACTTC. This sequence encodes CASSEIVGLPTYEQYF.

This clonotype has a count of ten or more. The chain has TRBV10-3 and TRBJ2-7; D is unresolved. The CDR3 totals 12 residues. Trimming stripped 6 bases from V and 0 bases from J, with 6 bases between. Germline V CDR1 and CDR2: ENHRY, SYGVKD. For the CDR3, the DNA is TGTGCCATCAGAGATGACTCCTACGAGCAGTACTTC. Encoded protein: CAIRDDSYEQYF.

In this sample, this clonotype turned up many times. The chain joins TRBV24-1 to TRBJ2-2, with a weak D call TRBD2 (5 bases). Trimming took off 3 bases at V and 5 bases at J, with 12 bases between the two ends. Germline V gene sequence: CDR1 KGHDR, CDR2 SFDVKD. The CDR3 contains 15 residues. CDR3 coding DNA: TGTGCCACCAGTGATGCTCGCGGAGGAACCGGGGAGCTGTTTTTT. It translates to CATSDARGGTGELFF.